Listed here is a single T cell receptor (beta chain). This sample was taken from a study of blood T cell repertoires in COVID-19. Study background: Acute and convalescent COVID-19 samples came from the United States, Italy and Spain.

As processed by the authors: Reference gene primer amplification gave nucleated cell count estimates. TCRdb's copy holds only in-frame clones and misses some; the assay was immunoSEQ multiplex PCR. V and J calls and clone size are those listed in that table; D and trimming were worked out from the DNA. The sample carries tens of thousands of clones, 75% to 90% recorded once. Between the trimmed V and J ends, which lost 2 bases and 4 bases, there was a span of 17 bases. The CDR3 spans 15 residues. In germline, CDR1 is GTSNPN, CDR2 SVGIG (reference sequence). The sequenced sample consisted of peripheral blood. This sequence originates from a woman over 75 with active COVID-19. This chain uses TRBV30 with TRBJ1-2, with D tentatively TRBD1 (6 bases). Here the CDR3 reads CAWSPRAVGGYGYTF. CDR3 nucleotide sequence: TGTGCCTGGAGTCCAAGGGCGGTAGGGGGCTATGGCTACACCTTC.